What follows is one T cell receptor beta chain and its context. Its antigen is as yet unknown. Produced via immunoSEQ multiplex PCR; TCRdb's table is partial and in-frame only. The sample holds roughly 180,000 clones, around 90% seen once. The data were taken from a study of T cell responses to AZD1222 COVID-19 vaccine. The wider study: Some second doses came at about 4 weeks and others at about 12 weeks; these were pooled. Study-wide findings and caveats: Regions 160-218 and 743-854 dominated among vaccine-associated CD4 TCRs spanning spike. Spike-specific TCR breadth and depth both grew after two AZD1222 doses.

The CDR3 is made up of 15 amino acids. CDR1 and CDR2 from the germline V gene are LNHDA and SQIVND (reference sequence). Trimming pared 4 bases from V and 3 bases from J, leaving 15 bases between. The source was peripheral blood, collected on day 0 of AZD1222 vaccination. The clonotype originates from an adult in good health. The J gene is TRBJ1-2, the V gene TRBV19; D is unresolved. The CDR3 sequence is CASSTSGRSDYGYTF. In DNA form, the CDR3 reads TGTGCCAGTAGTACGTCAGGAAGATCCGACTATGGCTACACCTTC.